Listed below are T cell receptor beta chains from one sample, sequenced in a study of blood T cell repertoires in COVID-19. Profiling relied on immunoSEQ multiplex PCR, and the TCRdb table lists in-frame clones only, not all of them. The table includes hundreds of thousands of clones, about 86% detected once. Input material: PBMCs or T cells enriched from blood (not recorded which). These receptors were obtained from a woman aged 50 to 65 in a cohort exposed to, infected with or recovered from COVID-19 (not recorded which). The CDR3 runs from the conserved cysteine through the conserved F or W. The D gene is left open where the match is weak. Size is omitted from some rows. Given values are once, few, many or a class for expanded clones.

abundance | j_gene | v_gene | d_gene | CDR3nt | CDR3aa
once | TRBJ2-1 | TRBV10-3 | TRBD2 | TGTGCCACGGGACTAGCGGGGAGTATTAATGAGCAGTTCTTC | CATGLAGSINEQFF
once | TRBJ2-3 | TRBV5-4 | TRBD2 | TGTGCCAGCAGCTCGGGCGGGGGGGCCACAGATACGCAGTATTTT | CASSSGGGATDTQYF
- | TRBJ2-2 | TRBV9 | - | TGTGCCAGCAGCGCTTGGGCAGCCGACACCGGGGAGCTGTTTTTT | CASSAWAADTGELFF
- | TRBJ2-3 | TRBV28 | - | TGTGCCAGCAGTTTAGGAAGGGGGACAGATACGCAGTATTTT | CASSLGRGTDTQYF
few | TRBJ1-2 | TRBV12-3/TRBV12-4 | TRBD1 | TGTGCCAGCAGATCGACGACAGGGTTTGGCTACACCTTC | CASRSTTGFGYTF
- | TRBJ2-7 | TRBV5-1 | - | TGCGCCAGCAGCTTGGAACGGGCCTACGAGCAGTACTTC | CASSLERAYEQYF
- | TRBJ2-5 | TRBV30 | TRBD2 | TGTGCCTGGAGTGTACGGGGGGGAGACCAAGAGACCCAGTACTTC | CAWSVRGGDQETQYF
- | TRBJ2-7 | TRBV7-9 | - | TGTGCCAGCAGCTCCAGGGGCCCCTACGAGCAGTACTTC | CASSSRGPYEQYF
- | TRBJ1-6 | TRBV5-1 | TRBD1 | TGCGCCAGTTCCGGGACAGGGGACTTTCACTCACCCCTCCACTTT | CASSGTGDFHSPLHF
- | TRBJ2-1 | TRBV19 | - | TGTGCCAGTAGTATCGGTCTAAAAATCGATGAGCAGTTCTTC | CASSIGLKIDEQFF
- | TRBJ1-4 | TRBV27 | TRBD1 | TGTGCCAGCAGTTCCAGACAGGGGTTATGGAAACTGTTTTTT | CASSSRQGLWKLFF
- | TRBJ2-1 | TRBV3-1/TRBV3-2 | TRBD2 | TGTGCCAGCAGCCTCCCAGCGGGGACGCAGTTCTTC | CASSLPAGTQFF
- | TRBJ1-2 | TRBV2 | TRBD1 | TGTGCCAGCAGTTACGGAGGACAGGGGGGTGGCTACACCTTC | CASSYGGQGGGYTF
- | TRBJ1-4 | TRBV6-5 | - | TGTGCCAGCATCGGACAGTGGGGGGAAAAACTGTTTTTT | CASIGQWGEKLFF
- | TRBJ2-1 | TRBV4-2 | TRBD2 | TGTGCCAGCAGCCAAGTAGCGGGGGGGCCGGAATACAATGAGCAGTTCTTC | CASSQVAGGPEYNEQFF
- | TRBJ2-7 | TRBV7-2 | - | TGTGCCAGCAGCCTATCCGCCTTATACGAGCAGTACTTC | CASSLSALYEQYF
few | TRBJ2-2 | TRBV30 | - | TGTGCCTGGAGTCGGTGGCAGGGTGCAAACACCGGGGAGCTGTTTTTT | CAWSRWQGANTGELFF
- | TRBJ2-1 | TRBV10-3 | - | TGTGCCATCAGTACCCCAGAATACTACAATGAGCAGTTCTTC | CAISTPEYYNEQFF
- | TRBJ1-2 | TRBV19 | - | TGTGCCAGTAACCCAGGGGCTAACTATGGCTACACCTTC | CASNPGANYGYTF
- | TRBJ1-6 | TRBV5-1 | - | TGCGCCAGCAGCTTGAAAGCTGGCGGGGATTCACCCCTCCACTTT | CASSLKAGGDSPLHF
- | TRBJ2-7 | TRBV15 | - | TGTGCCACCAGCAGAGCCTCCTCTTACGAGCAGTACTTC | CATSRASSYEQYF
- | TRBJ2-1 | TRBV18 | - | TGTGCCAGCTCACCCCCCGGGACTCCGAGAAATGAGCAGTTCTTC | CASSPPGTPRNEQFF
once | TRBJ2-2 | TRBV2 | - | TGTGCCAGCAGTGAAGCGGAGGGGTGGGGTACCGGGGAGCTGTTTTTT | CASSEAEGWGTGELFF
- | TRBJ2-1 | TRBV7-3 | TRBD1 | TGTGCCAGCAGCTTTCGACAGGGGAGGAATGAGCAGTTCTTC | CASSFRQGRNEQFF
- | TRBJ2-7 | TRBV10-3 | - | TGTGCCATCAGTGAGATTAACGCAGACGAGCAGTACTTC | CAISEINADEQYF
- | TRBJ2-7 | TRBV5-6 | - | TGTGCCAGCAGCTCGGTTGGGGGCGCAAGACACGAGCAGTACTTC | CASSSVGGARHEQYF
- | TRBJ2-7 | TRBV6-5 | TRBD1 | TGTGCCAGCAGACGTCAGACAGGGCTCTACGAGCAGTACTTC | CASRRQTGLYEQYF
few | TRBJ1-2 | TRBV7-9 | TRBD1 | TGTGCCAGCAGCTCGGGACAGGGCTATGGCTACACCTTC | CASSSGQGYGYTF
- | TRBJ2-3 | TRBV7-2 | - | TGTGCCAGCAACCTCAACCGGTACACAGATACGCAGTATTTT | CASNLNRYTDTQYF
- | TRBJ1-3 | TRBV5-1 | TRBD1 | TGCGCCAGCAGCTTAGGGACAGGCCCCTCTGGAAACACCATATATTTT | CASSLGTGPSGNTIYF
- | TRBJ1-2 | TRBV7-2 | - | TGTGCCAGCAGCTTAGCCTCCTATGGCTACACCTTC | CASSLASYGYTF
- | TRBJ2-3 | TRBV5-1 | TRBD2 | TGCGCCAGCAGCCTCGCCCCCACTAGCGGGACAGATACGCAGTATTTT | CASSLAPTSGTDTQYF